This T cell receptor (beta chain) was sequenced for a study of blood T cell repertoires in COVID-19. Under the authors' procedure: Scientists estimated how many nucleated cells there were by amplifying reference gene primers. The table came from immunoSEQ multiplex PCR; TCRdb's copy has only in-frame clones and leaves some out. V and J calls and clone size are those listed in that table; D and trimming were worked out from the DNA. The sample contains about 90,000 clones, around three quarters of which appear only once. Germline CDR1 is GTSNPN and CDR2 is SVGIG (reference sequence). The length of the CDR3 is 14 residues. V was pared by 2 bases and J by 0 bases, with 2 bases of the junction left unmatched.

This chain uses TRBV30 with TRBJ2-3; the match to TRBD2 covers 7 bases. This clonotype was obtained from a man between 65 and 80 years old with acute or convalescent COVID-19. Specimen: peripheral blood. The CDR3 DNA is TGTGCCTGGAGTATGGGGGGGAGCACAGATACGCAGTATTTT. This sequence encodes CAWSMGGSTDTQYF. The full variable domain, its missing parts supplied by reference TRBV30 and TRBJ2-3, is SQTIHQWPATLVQPVGSPLSLECTVEGTSNPNLYWYRQAAGRGLQLLFYSVGIGQISSEVPQNLSASRPQDRQFILSSKKLLLSDSGFYLCAWSMGGSTDTQYFGPGTRLTVL.